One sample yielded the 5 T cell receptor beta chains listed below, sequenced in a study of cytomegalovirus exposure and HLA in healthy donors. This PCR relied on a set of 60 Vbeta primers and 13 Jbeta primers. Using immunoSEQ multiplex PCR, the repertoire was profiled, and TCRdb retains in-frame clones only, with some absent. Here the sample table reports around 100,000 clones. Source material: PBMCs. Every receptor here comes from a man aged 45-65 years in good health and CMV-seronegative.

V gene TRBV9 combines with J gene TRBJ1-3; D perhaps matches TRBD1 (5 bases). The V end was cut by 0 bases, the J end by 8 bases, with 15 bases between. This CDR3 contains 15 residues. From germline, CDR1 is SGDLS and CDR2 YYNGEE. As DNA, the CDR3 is TGTGCCAGCAGCGTAGTCCAGGGAGGGGAAGACACCATATATTTT. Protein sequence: CASSVVQGGEDTIYF.

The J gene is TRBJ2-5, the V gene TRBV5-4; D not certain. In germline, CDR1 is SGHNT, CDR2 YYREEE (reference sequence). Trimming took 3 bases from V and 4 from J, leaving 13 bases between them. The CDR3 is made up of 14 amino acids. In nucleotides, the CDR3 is TGTGCCAGCAGCTACGGAGAGGATGGAGAGACCCAGTACTTC. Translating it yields CASSYGEDGETQYF.

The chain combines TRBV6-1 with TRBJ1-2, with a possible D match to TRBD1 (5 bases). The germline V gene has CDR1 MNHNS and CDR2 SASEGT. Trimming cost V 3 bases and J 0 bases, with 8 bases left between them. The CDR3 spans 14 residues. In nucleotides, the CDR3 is TGTGCCAGCAGTGAGTTACAGGCTAACTATGGCTACACCTTC. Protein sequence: CASSELQANYGYTF.

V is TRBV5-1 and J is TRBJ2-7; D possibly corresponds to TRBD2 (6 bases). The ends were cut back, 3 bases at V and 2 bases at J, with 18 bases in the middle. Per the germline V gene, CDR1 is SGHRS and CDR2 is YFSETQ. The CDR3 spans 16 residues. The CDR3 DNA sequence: TGCGCCAGCAGCTGGAGGGGTGAGGGATTGACCTACGAGCAGTACTTC. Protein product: CASSWRGEGLTYEQYF.

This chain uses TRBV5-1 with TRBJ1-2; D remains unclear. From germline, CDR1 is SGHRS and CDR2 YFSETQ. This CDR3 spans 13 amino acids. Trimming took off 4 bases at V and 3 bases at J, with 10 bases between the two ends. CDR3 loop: CASSTNRDYGYTF. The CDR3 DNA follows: TGCGCCAGCAGCACCAACAGAGACTATGGCTACACCTTC.